This TCR beta chain stems from a study of shared T cell receptors in the human thymus. A single count supports this clone. The table came from immunoSEQ multiplex PCR; TCRdb's copy has only in-frame clones and leaves some out. The sample has hundreds of thousands of clones, approximately 83% seen once. The length of the CDR3 is 17 residues. CDR1 MDHEN and CDR2 SYDVKM come from the germline V gene. Trimming took 3 bases from V and 0 from J, leaving 12 bases between them. These data were also reused for a study on human thymus T cells. That study reports: Donation came from healthy Finnish infants having corrective surgery for congenital heart defects. Thymic samples were excised during corrective heart operations. What appeared biased in thymic and blood repertoires was the usage of V and J genes. Related research has reported that thymic repertoires overlap highly among unrelated individuals.

This receptor was obtained from a girl in the first two years of life with a congenital heart defect. V and J are TRBV28 and TRBJ2-6, with TRBD2 as a possible D gene (6 bases). Sequenced material: thymocytes. The CDR3 protein is CASSLAGNPSGANVLTF. The CDR3 DNA is TGTGCCAGCAGTTTGGCGGGGAACCCCTCTGGGGCCAACGTCCTGACTTTC.